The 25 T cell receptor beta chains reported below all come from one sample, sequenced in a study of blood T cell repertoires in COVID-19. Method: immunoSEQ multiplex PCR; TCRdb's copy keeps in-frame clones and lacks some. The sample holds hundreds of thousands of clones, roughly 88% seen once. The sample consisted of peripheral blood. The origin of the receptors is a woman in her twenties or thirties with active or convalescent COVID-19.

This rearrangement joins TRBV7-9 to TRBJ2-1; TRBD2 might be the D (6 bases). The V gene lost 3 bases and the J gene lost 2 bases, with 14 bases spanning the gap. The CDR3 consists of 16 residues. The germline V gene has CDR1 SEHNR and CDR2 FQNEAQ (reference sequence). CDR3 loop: CASSFSTGGTYNEQFF. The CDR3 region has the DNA TGTGCCAGCAGCTTTAGTACCGGGGGTACCTACAATGAGCAGTTCTTC.

Written as DNA, the CDR3 is TGTGCCAGCAGTCCCACGACGGGGAGTCTGACTGGCTACACCTTC. Its protein is CASSPTTGSLTGYTF. The J gene is TRBJ1-2, the V gene TRBV6-5; D ambiguous. From germline, CDR1 is MNHEY and CDR2 SVGAGI. Trimming pared 5 bases from V and 7 bases from J, leaving 20 bases between. The CDR3 is 15 residues long.

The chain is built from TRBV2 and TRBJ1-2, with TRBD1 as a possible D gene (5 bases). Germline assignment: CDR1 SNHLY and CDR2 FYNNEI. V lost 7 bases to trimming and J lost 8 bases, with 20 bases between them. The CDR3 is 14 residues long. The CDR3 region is CASTEIREGRGYTF. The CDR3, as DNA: TGTGCCAGCACCGAAATCAGGGAAGGGAGGGGCTACACCTTC.

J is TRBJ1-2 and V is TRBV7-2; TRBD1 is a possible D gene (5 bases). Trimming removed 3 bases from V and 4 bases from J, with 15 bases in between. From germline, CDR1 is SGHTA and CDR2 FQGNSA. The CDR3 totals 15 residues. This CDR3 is CASSFSRQGGYGYTF. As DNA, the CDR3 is TGTGCCAGCAGCTTTTCCAGGCAGGGCGGCTATGGCTACACCTTC.

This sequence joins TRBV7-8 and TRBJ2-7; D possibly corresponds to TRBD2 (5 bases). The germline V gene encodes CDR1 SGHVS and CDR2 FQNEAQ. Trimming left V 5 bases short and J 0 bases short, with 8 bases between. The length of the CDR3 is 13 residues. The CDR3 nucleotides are TGTGCCAGCAGCGGAGCGGCCTCCTACGAGCAGTACTTC. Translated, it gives CASSGAASYEQYF.

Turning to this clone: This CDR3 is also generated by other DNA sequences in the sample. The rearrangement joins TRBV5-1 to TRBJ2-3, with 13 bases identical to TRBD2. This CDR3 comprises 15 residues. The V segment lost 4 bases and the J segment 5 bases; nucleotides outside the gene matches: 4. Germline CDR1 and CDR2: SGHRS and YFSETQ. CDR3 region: CASSSGLAGEDTQYF. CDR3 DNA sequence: TGCGCCAGCAGCAGTGGACTAGCGGGGGAAGATACGCAGTATTTT.

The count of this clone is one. CDR3 sequence reads: CASKTGPATGYTF. The DNA of the CDR3 is TGCGCCAGCAAGACAGGTCCTGCTACAGGCTACACCTTC. The J gene is TRBJ1-2, the V gene TRBV5-1; D possibly corresponds to TRBD1 (6 bases). CDR3 length: 13 amino acids. Germline V CDR1 and CDR2: SGHRS, YFSETQ. V lost 6 bases to trimming and J lost 8 bases, with 17 bases between them. The full variable domain, in which reference TRBV5-1 and TRBJ1-2 provide the parts outside the CDR3, is KAGVTQTPRYLIKTRGQQVTLSCSPISGHRSVSWYQQTPGQGLQFLFEYFSETQRNKGNFPGRFSGRQFSNSRSEMNVSTLELGDSALYLCASKTGPATGYTFGSGTRLTVV.

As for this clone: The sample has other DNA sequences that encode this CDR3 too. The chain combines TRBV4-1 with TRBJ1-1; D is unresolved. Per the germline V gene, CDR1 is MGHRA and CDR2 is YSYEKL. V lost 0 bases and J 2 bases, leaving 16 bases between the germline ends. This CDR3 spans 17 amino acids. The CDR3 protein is CASSQDLLEAGNTEAFF. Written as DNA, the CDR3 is TGCGCCAGCAGCCAAGATCTTCTGGAGGCGGGAAACACTGAAGCTTTCTTT.

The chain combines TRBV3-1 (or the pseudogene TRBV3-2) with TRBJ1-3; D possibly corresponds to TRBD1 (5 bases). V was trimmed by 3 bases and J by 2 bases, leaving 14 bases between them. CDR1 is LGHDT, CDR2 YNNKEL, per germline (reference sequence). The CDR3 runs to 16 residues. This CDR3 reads CASSQQGTIAGNTIYF. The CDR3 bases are TGTGCCAGCAGCCAGCAGGGAACCATCGCTGGAAACACCATATATTTT.

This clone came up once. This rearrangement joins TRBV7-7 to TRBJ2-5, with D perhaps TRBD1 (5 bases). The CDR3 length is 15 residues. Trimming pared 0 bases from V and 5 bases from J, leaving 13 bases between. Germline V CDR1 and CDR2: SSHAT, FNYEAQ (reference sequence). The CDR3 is CASSLAFGQGETQYF. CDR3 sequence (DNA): TGTGCCAGCAGCTTAGCTTTCGGGCAGGGTGAGACCCAGTACTTC.

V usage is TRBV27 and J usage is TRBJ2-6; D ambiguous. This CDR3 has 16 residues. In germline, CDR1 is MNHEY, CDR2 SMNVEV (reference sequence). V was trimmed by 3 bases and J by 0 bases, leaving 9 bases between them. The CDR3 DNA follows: TGTGCCAGCAGTTTCGGCGGTACCTCTGGGGCCAACGTCCTGACTTTC. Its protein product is CASSFGGTSGANVLTF. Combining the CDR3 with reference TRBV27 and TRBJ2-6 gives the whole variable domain EAQVTQNPRYLITVTGKKLTVTCSQNMNHEYMSWYRQDPGLGLRQIYYSMNVEVTDKGDVPEGYKVSRKEKRNFPLILESPSPNQTSLYFCASSFGGTSGANVLTFGAGSRLTVL.

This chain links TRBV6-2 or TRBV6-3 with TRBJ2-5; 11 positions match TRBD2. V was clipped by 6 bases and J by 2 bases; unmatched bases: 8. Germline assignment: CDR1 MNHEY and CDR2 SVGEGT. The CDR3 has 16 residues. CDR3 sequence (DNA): TGTGCCAGCAGCCTTTCCGGGACTAGCGGTCAAGAGACCCAGTACTTC. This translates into CASSLSGTSGQETQYF.

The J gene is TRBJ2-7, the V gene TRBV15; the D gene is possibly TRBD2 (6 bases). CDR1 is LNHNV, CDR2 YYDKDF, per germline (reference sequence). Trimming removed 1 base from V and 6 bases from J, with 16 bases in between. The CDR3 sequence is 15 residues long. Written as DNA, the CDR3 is TGTGCCACCAGCAGAGCGGGACTCGATATGGCCGAGCAGTACTTC. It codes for CATSRAGLDMAEQYF.

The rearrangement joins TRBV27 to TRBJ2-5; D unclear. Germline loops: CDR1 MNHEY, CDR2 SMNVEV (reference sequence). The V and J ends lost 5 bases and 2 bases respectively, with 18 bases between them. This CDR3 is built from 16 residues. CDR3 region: CASSHAPIELQETQYF. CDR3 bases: TGTGCCAGCAGTCACGCCCCCATCGAACTACAAGAGACCCAGTACTTC.

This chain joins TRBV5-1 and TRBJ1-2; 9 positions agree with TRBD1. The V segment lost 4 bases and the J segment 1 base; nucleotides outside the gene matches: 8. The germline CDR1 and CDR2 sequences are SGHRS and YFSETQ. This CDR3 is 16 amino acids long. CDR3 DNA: TGCGCCAGCAGCGAGTCACCGGGACAGGGTAACTATGGCTACACCTTC. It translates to CASSESPGQGNYGYTF.

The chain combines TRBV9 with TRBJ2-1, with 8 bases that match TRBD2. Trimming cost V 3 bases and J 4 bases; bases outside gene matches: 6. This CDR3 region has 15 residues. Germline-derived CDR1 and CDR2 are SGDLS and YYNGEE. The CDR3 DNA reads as TGTGCCAGCAGCGCCGTAGCGGGGCCGTACAATGAGCAGTTCTTC. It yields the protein CASSAVAGPYNEQFF.

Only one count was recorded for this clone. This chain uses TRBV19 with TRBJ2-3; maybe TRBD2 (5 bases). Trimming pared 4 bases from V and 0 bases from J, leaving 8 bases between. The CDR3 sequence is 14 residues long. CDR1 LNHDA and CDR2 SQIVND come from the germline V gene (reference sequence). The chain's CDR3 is CASSTRTSTDTQYF. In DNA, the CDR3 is TGTGCCAGTAGTACTAGGACTAGCACAGATACGCAGTATTTT. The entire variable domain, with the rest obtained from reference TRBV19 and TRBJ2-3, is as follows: DGGITQSPKYLFRKEGQNVTLSCEQNLNHDAMYWYRQDPGQGLRLIYYSQIVNDFQKGDIAEGYSVSREKKESFPLTVTSAQKNPTAFYLCASSTRTSTDTQYFGPGTRLTVL.

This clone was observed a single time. Here the CDR3 reads CASSHPTQNTEAFF. In nucleotides, the CDR3 is TGCGCCAGCAGTCATCCTACCCAGAACACTGAAGCTTTCTTT. The chain employs TRBV4-1 and TRBJ1-1; D is unresolved. Per germline, CDR1 MGHRA and CDR2 YSYEKL. The V and J ends lost 6 bases and 1 base respectively, with 12 bases between them. CDR3 length: 14 residues.

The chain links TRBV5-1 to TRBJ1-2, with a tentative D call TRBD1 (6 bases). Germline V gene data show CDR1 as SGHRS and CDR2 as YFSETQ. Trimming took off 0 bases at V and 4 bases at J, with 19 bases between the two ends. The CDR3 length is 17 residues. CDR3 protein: CASSLEGRGAELYGYTF. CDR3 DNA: TGCGCCAGCAGCTTGGAAGGTCGGGGGGCGGAACTCTATGGCTACACCTTC. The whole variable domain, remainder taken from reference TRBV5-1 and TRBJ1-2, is KAGVTQTPRYLIKTRGQQVTLSCSPISGHRSVSWYQQTPGQGLQFLFEYFSETQRNKGNFPGRFSGRQFSNSRSEMNVSTLELGDSALYLCASSLEGRGAELYGYTFGSGTRLTVV.

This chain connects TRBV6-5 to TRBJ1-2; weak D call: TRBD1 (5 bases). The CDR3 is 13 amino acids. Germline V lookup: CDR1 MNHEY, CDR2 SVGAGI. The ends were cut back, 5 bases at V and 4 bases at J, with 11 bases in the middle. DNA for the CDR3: TGTGCCAGCAGTCCACAGGACCCCTATGGCTACACCTTC. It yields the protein CASSPQDPYGYTF.

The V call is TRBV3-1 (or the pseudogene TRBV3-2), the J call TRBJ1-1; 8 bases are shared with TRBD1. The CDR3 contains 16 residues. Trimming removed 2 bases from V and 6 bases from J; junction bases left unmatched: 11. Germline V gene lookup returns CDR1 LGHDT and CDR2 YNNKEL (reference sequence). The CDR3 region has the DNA TGTGCCAGCAGCCAAAACCTCGAAGGACAGGGTGCTGAAGCTTTCTTT. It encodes CASSQNLEGQGAEAFF.

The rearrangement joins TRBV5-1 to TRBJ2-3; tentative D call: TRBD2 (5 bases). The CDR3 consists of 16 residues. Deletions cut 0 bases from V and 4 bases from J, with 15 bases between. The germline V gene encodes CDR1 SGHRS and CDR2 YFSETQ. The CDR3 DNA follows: TGCGCCAGCAGCTTGGATTCCGTGGGAGTGTCAGATACGCAGTATTTT. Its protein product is CASSLDSVGVSDTQYF.

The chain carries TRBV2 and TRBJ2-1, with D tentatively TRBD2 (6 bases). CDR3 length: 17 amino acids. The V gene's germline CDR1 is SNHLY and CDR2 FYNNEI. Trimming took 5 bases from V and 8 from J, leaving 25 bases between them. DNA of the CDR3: TGTGCCAGCAGTCGACCTCTAGCGAGGGGAATTGGCGATGAGCAGTTCTTC. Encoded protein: CASSRPLARGIGDEQFF. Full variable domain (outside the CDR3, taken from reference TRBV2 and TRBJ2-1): EPEVTQTPSHQVTQMGQEVILRCVPISNHLYFYWYRQILGQKVEFLVSFYNNEISEKSEIFDDQFSVERPDGSNFTLKIRSTKLEDSAMYFCASSRPLARGIGDEQFFGPGTRLTVL.

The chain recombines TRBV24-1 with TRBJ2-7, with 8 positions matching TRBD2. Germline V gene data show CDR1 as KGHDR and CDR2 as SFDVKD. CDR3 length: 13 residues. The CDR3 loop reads CVSKREWYYEQYF. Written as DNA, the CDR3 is TGTGTTTCGAAGCGGGAGTGGTACTACGAGCAGTACTTC.

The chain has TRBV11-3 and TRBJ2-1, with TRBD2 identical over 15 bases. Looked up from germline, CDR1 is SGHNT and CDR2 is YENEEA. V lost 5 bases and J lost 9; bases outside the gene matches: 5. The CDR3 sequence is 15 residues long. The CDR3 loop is CASSLSGLAGGEQFF. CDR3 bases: TGTGCCAGCAGCCTATCGGGACTAGCGGGGGGTGAGCAGTTCTTC.